The T cell receptor (beta chain) described here comes from a study of control samples from healthy donors and cancer patients (TCRdb year 2020). The library was produced with the immunoSEQ multiplex PCR assay. Entries here come from immuneACCESS through TCRdb and include only in-frame sequences with V and J called. Some clones fail to appear in such tables; in the studies checked, an unresolved V gene covers under half of the shortfall, and the cause of the remainder is unknown. This sample gives approximately 97,000 clones in total; around 90% of them show up just once. 2% to 3% of the sample is held by the ten biggest clonotypes. With regard to this clone: The antigen it recognizes is unknown. Base quality data are lacking; no much larger clone is found one base away.

V was cut back by 3 bases and J by 4 bases, leaving a gap of 10 bases between them. The CDR3 spans 15 residues, from the cysteine through the phenylalanine. Only the CDR3 DNA is retained, 45 bases long and in frame from the first base. CDR1 and CDR2 are drawn from the germline V gene (reference sequence): WNHNN, SYGVQD. The sequence is built from TRBV10-1 and TRBJ2-6; the D segment might be TRBD1 or TRBD2, since each matches 5 bases. The material sequenced was blood. The origin of this receptor is a woman between 18 and 30 years old in good health. The CDR3 reads CASSDGGAGANVLTF. The DNA sequence is TGCGCCAGCAGTGATGGGGGTGCGGGGGCCAACGTCCTGACTTTC.